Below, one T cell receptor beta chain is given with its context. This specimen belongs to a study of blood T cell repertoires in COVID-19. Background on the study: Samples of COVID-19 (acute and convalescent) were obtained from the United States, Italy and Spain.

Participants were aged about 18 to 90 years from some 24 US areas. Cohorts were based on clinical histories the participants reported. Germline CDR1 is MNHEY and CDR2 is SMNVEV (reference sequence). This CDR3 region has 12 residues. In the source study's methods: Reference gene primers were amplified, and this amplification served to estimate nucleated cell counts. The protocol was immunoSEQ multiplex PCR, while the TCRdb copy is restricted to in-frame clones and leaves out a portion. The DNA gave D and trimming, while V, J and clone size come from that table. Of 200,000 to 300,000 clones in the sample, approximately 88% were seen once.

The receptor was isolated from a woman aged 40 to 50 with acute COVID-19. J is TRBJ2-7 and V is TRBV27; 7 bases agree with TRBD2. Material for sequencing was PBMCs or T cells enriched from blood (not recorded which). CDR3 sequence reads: CSVWGRANEQYF. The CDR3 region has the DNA TGTTCCGTCTGGGGGAGGGCCAACGAGCAGTACTTC.